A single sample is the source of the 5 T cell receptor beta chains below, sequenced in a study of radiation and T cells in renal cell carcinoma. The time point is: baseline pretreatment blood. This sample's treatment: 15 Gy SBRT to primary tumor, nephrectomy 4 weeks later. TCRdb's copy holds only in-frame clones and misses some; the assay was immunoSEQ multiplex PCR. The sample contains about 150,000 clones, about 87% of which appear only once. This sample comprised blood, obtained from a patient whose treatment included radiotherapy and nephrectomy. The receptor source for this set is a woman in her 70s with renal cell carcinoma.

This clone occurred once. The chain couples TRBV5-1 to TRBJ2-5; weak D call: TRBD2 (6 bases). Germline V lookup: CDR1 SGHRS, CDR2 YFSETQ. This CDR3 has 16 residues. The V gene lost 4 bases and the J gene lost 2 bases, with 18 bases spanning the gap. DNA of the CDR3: TGCGCCAGCAGCCCCGGACTGACGGGGGTTCAAGAGACCCAGTACTTC. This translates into CASSPGLTGVQETQYF.

CDR3 nucleotides: TGTGCCAGCAGCCCCCGGGACAGGGATGAAAAACTGTTTTTT. This sequence encodes CASSPRDRDEKLFF. The V and J genes are TRBV7-9 and TRBJ1-4; 9 bases line up with TRBD1. Germline CDR1 and CDR2: SEHNR and FQNEAQ (reference sequence). The CDR3 contains 14 residues. J gave up 6 bases and V 5 bases, and 4 bases lay outside the gene matches.

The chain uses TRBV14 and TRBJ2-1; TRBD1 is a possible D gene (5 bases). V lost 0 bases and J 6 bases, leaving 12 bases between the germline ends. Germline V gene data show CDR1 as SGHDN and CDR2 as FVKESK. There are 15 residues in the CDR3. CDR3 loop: CASSQDTPRANEQFF. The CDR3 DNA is TGTGCCAGCAGCCAAGATACCCCCAGGGCCAATGAGCAGTTCTTC. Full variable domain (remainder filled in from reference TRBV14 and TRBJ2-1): EAGVTQFPSHSVIEKGQTVTLRCDPISGHDNLYWYRRVMGKEIKFLLHFVKESKQDESGMPNNRFLAERTGGTYSTLKVQPAELEDSGVYFCASSQDTPRANEQFFGPGTRLTVL.

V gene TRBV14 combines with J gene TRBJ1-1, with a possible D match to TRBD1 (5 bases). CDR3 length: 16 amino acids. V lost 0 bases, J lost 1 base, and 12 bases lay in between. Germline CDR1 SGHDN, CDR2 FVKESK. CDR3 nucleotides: TGTGCCAGCAGCCAAGAAAAATACAGGCCGAACACTGAAGCTTTCTTT. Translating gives CASSQEKYRPNTEAFF.

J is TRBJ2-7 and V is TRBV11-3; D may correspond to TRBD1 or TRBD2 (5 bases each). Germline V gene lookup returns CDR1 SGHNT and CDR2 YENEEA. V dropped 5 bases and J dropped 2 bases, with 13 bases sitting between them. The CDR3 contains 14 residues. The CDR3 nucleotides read TGTGCCAGCAGCCTCCGGGACCAAACCTACGAGCAGTACTTC. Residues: CASSLRDQTYEQYF.